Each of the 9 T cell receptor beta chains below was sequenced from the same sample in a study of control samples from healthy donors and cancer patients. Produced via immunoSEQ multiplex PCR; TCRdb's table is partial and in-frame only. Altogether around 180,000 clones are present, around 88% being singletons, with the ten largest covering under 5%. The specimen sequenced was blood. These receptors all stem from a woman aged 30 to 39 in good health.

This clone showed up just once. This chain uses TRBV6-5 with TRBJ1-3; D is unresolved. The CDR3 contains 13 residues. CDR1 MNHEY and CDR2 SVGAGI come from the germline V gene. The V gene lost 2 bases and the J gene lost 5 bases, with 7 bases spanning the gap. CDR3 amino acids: CASSYGSRNTIYF. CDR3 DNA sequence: TGTGCCAGCAGTTACGGCTCCCGAAACACCATATATTTT.

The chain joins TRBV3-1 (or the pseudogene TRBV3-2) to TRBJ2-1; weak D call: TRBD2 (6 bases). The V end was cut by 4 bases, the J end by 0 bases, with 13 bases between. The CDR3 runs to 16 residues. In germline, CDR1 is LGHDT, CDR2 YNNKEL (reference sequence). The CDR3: CASSPSPGGSYNEQFF. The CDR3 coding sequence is TGTGCCAGCAGCCCCTCCCCCGGGGGCTCCTACAATGAGCAGTTCTTC.

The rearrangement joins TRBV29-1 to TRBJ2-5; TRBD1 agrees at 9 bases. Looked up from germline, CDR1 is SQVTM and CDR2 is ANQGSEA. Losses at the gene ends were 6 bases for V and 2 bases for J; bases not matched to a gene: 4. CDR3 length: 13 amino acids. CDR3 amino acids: CSVATGGQETQYF. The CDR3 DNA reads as TGCAGCGTCGCGACAGGGGGTCAAGAGACCCAGTACTTC.

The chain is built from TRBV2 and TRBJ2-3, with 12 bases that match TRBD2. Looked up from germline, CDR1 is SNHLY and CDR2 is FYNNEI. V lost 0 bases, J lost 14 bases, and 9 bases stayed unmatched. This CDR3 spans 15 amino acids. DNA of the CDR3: TGTGCCAGCAGTGAAGCCCCTAGCGGGAGGGCCATGATGTATTTT. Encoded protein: CASSEAPSGRAMMYF.

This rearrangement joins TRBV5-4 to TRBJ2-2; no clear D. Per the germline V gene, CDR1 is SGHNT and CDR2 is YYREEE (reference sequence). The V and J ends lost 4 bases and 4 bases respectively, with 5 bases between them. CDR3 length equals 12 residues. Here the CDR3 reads CASSVGTGELFF. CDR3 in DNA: TGTGCCAGCAGCGTGGGCACCGGGGAGCTGTTTTTT.

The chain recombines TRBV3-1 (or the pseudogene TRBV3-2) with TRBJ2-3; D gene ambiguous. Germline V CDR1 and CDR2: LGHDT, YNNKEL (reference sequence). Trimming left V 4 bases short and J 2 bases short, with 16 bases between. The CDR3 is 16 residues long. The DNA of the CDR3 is TGTGCCAGCAGCCCAACTGGTTCGGGTTACACAGATACGCAGTATTTT. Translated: CASSPTGSGYTDTQYF.

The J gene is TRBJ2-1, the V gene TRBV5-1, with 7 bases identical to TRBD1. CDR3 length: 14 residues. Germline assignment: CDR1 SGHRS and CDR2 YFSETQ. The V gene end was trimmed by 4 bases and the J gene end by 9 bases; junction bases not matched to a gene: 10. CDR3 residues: CASSEAGGTVEQFF. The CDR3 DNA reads TGCGCCAGCAGCGAGGCAGGGGGAACGGTTGAGCAGTTCTTC. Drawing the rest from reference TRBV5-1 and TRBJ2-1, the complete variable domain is KAGVTQTPRYLIKTRGQQVTLSCSPISGHRSVSWYQQTPGQGLQFLFEYFSETQRNKGNFPGRFSGRQFSNSRSEMNVSTLELGDSALYLCASSEAGGTVEQFFGPGTRLTVL.

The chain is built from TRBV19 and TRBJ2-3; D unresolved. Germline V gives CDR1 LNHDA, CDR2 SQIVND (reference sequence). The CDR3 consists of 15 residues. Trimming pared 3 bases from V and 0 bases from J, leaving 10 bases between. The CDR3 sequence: CASSIQLVSTDTQYF. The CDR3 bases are TGTGCCAGTAGTATTCAATTAGTCAGCACAGATACGCAGTATTTT.

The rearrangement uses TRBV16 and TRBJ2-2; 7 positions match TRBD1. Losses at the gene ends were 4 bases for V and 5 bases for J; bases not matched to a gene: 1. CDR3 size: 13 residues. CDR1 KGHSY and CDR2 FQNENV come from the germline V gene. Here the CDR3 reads CASSLQGTGELFF. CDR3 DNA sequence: TGTGCCAGCAGCCTACAGGGGACCGGGGAGCTGTTTTTT. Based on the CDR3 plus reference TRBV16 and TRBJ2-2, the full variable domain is GEEVAQTPKHLVRGEGQKAKLYCAPIKGHSYVFWYQQVLKNEFKFLISFQNENVFDETGMPKERFSAKCLPNSPCSLEIQATKLEDSAVYFCASSLQGTGELFFGEGSRLTVL.